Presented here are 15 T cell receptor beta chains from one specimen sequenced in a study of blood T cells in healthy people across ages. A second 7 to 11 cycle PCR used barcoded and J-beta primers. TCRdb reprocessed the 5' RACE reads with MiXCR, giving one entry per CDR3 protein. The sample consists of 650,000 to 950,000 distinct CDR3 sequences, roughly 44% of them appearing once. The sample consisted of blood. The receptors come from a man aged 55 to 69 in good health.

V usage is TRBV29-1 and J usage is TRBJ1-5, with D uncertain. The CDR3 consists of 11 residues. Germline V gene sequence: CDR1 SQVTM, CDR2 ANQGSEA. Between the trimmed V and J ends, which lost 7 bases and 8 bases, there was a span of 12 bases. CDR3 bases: TGCAGCGCCCGGGGTAGGGAGCCCCAGCATTTT. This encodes CSARGREPQHF.

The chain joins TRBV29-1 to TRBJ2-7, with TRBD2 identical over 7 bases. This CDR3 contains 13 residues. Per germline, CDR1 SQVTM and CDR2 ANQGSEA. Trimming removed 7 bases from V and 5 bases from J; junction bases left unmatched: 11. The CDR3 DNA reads TGCAGCGCATCCCCCTGGGGGGGTAACGAGCAGTACTTC. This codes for CSASPWGGNEQYF.

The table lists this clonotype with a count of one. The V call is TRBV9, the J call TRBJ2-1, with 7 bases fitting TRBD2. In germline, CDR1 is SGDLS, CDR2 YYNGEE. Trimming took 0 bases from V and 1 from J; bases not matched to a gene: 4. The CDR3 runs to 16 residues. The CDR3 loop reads CASSVEVAGSYNEQFF. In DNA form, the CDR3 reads TGTGCCAGCAGCGTAGAAGTAGCGGGTTCCTACAATGAGCAGTTCTTC.

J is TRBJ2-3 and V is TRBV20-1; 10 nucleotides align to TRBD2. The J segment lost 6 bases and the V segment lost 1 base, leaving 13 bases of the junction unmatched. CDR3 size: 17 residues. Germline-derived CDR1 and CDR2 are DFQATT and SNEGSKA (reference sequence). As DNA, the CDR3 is TGCAGTGCTAGAGTTCGGCAACTAGCGGGGATAGAGGATACGCAGTATTTT. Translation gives CSARVRQLAGIEDTQYF.

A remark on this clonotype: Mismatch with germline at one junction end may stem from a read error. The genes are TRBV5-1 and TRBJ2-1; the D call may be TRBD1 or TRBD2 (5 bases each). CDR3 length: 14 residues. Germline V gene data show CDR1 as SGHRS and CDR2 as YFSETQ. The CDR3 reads CASSSGPPNNGQFF. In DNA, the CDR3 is TGCGCCAGCAGCTCGGGACCACCTAACAATGGGCAGTTCTTC.

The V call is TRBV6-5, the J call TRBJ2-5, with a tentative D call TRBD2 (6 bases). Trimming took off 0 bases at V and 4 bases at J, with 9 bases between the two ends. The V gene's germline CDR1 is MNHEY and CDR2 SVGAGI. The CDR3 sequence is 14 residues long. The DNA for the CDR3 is TGTGCCAGCAGTTACTCCGCGGGGTCAGAGACCCAGTACTTC. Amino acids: CASSYSAGSETQYF.

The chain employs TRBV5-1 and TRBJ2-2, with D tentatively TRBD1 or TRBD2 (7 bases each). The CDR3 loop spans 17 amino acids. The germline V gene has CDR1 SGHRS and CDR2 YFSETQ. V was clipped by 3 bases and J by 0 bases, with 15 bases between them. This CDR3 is CASSWGRDSANTGELFF. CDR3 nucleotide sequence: TGCGCCAGCAGCTGGGGGAGGGACAGCGCGAACACCGGGGAGCTGTTTTTT.

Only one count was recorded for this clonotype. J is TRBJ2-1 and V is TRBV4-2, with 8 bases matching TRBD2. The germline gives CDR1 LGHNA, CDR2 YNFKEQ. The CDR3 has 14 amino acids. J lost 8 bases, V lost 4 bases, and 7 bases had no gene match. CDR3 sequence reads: CASSPGGASDEQFF. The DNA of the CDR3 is TGTGCCAGCAGCCCGGGGGGGGCCTCCGATGAGCAGTTCTTC.

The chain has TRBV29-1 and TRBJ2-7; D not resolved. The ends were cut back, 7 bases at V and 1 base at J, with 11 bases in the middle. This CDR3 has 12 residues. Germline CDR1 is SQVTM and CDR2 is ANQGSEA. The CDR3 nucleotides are TGCAGCGCACGGATACGATCCTACGAGCAGTACTTC. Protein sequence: CSARIRSYEQYF.

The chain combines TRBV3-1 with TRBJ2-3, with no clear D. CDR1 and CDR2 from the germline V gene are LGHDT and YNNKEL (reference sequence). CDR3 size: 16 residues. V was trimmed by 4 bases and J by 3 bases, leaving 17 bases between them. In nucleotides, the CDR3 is TGTGCCAGCAGCCCAGGTCTAACCAAAGGTACAGATACGCAGTATTTT. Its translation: CASSPGLTKGTDTQYF.

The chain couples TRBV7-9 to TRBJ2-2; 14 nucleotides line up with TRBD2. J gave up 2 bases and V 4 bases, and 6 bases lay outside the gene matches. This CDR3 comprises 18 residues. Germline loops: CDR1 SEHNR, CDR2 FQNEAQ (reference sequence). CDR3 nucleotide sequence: TGTGCCAGCAGCTCCGGGACTAGCGGGGGCCGCAACACCGGGGAGCTGTTTTTT. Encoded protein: CASSSGTSGGRNTGELFF. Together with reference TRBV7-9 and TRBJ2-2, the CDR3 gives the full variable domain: DTGVSQNPRHKITKRGQNVTFRCDPISEHNRLYWYRQTLGQGPEFLTYFQNEAQLEKSRLLSDRFSAERPKGSFSTLEIQRTEQGDSAMYLCASSSGTSGGRNTGELFFGEGSRLTVL.

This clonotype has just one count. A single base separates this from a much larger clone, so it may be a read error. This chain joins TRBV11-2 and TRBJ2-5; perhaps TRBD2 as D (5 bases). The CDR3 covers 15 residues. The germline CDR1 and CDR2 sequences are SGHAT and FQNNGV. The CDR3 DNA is TGTGCCAGCAGCCTAGAGACTTGGGCGGGCAATGAGCAGTACTTC. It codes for CASSLETWAGNEQYF.

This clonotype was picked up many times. CDR3 nucleotide sequence: TGCAGTGCCCAGACAGGGCCCGCCTTCGACTACGAGCAGTACTTC. Translating gives CSAQTGPAFDYEQYF. The chain carries TRBV20-1 and TRBJ2-7; 7 bases are shared with TRBD1. The CDR3 has 15 amino acids. After removal of 6 bases from V and 3 bases from J, the junction contained 14 bases not matched to a gene. Per the germline V gene, CDR1 is DFQATT and CDR2 is SNEGSKA (reference sequence).

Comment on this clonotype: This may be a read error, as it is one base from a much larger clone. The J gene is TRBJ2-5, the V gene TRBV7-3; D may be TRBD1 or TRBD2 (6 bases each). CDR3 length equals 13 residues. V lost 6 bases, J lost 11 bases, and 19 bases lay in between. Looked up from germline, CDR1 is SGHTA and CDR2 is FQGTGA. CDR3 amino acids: CASRVGGRNEQYF. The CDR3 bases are TGTGCCAGCAGGGTCGGGGGCCGGAATGAGCAGTACTTC.

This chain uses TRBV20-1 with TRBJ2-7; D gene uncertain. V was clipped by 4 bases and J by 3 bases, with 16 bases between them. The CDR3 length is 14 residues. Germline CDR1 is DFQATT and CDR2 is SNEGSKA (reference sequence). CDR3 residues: CSAIPGGPDYEQYF. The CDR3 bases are TGCAGTGCTATACCGGGTGGACCCGACTACGAGCAGTACTTC.